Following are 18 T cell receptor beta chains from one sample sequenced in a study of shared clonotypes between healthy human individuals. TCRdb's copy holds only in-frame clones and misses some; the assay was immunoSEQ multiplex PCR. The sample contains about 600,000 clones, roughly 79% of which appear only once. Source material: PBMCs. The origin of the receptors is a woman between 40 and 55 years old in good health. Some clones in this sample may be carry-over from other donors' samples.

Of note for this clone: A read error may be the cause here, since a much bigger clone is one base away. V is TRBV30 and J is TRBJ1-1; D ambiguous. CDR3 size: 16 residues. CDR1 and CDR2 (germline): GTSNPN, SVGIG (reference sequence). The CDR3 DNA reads TGTGCCTGGAGTGTAACTGCGATGGGAGGTGGCACTAAAGCTTTCTTT. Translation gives CAWSVTAMGGGTKAFF.

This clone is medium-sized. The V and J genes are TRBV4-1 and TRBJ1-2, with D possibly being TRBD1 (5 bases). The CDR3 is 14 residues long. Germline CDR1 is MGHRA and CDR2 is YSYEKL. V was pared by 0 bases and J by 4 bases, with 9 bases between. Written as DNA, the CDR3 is TGCGCCAGCAGCCAAGACAGGGTGGGCTATGGCTACACCTTC. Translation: CASSQDRVGYGYTF.

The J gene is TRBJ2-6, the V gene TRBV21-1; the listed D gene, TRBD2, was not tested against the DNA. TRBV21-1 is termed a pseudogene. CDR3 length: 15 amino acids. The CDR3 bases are TGTGCCAGCAGCAAATCGAGGTCTGGGGCCAACGTCCTGACTTTC. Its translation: CASSKSRSGANVLTF.

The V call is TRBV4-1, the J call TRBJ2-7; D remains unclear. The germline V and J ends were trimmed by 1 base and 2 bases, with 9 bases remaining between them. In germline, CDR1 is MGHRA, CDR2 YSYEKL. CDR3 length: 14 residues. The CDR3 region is CASSQVCLAYEQYF. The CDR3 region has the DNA TGCGCCAGCAGCCAAGTTTGCCTAGCCTACGAGCAGTACTTC.

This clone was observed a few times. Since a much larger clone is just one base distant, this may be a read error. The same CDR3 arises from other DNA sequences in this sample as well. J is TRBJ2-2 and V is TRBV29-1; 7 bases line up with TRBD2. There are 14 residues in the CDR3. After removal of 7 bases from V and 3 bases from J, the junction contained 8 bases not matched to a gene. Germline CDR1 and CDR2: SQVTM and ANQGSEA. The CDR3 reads CSAWRGGDTGELFF. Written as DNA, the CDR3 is TGCAGCGCTTGGCGGGGAGGGGACACCGGGGAGCTGTTTTTT.

CDR3 nucleotides: TGTGCCAGTAGAGCGGACAGGGGGCTTAACAATGAGCAGTTCTTC. Protein product: CASRADRGLNNEQFF. This chain connects TRBV19 to TRBJ2-1, with 11 bases matching TRBD1. CDR3 size: 15 residues. The V gene's germline CDR1 is LNHDA and CDR2 SQIVND (reference sequence). V lost 6 bases and J lost 5; bases outside the gene matches: 6.

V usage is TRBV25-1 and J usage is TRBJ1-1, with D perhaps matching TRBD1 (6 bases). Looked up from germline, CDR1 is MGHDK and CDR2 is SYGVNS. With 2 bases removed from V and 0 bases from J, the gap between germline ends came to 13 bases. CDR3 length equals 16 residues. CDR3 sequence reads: CASSEHPDRLNTEAFF. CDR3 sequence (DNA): TGTGCCAGCAGTGAACACCCGGACAGACTGAACACTGAAGCTTTCTTT.

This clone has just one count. The CDR3 is CASSVVPLNTGELFF. DNA for the CDR3: TGTGCCAGCAGTGTTGTCCCACTCAACACCGGGGAGCTGTTTTTT. The rearrangement uses TRBV2 and TRBJ2-2; D gene uncertain. CDR3 size: 15 residues. Germline values: CDR1 SNHLY, CDR2 FYNNEI. V was pared by 4 bases and J by 2 bases, with 11 bases between.

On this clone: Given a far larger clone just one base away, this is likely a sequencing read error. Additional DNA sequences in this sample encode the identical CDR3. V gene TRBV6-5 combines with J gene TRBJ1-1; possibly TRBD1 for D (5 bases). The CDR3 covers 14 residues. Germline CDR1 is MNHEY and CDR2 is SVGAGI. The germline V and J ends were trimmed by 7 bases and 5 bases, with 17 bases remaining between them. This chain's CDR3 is CASTSRGTATEAFF. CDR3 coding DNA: TGTGCCAGCACCTCGAGAGGGACGGCGACTGAAGCTTTCTTT.

The CDR3 sequence: CARRTGTHNSPLHF. The CDR3 nucleotides read TGTGCCAGAAGAACCGGGACCCACAATTCACCCCTCCACTTT. V is TRBV5-3 and J is TRBJ1-6; tentative D call: TRBD1 (5 bases). TRBV5-3 is annotated as an ORF whose role is uncertain. The CDR3 is 14 residues long. The V and J ends lost 5 bases and 7 bases respectively, with 13 bases between them.

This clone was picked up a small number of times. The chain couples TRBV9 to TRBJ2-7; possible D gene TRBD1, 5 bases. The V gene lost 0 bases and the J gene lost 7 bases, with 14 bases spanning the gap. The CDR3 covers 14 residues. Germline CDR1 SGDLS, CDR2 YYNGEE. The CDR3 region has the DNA TGTGCCAGCAGCGTAGCTTCAGGGCTTGGGGAGCAGTACTTC. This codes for CASSVASGLGEQYF.

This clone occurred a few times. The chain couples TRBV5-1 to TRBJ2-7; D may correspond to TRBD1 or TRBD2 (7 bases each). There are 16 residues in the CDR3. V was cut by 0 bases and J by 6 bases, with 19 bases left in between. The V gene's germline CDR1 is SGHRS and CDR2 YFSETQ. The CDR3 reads CASSLASAGGVAEQYF. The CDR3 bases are TGCGCCAGCAGCTTGGCATCGGCAGGGGGGGTTGCCGAGCAGTACTTC.

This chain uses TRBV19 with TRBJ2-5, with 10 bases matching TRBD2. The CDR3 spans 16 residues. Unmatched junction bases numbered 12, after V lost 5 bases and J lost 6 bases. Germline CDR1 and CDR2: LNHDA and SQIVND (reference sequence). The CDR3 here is CASSSGSGRAWKTQYF. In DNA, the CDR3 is TGTGCCAGTAGTTCCGGAAGCGGGAGGGCCTGGAAGACCCAGTACTTC.

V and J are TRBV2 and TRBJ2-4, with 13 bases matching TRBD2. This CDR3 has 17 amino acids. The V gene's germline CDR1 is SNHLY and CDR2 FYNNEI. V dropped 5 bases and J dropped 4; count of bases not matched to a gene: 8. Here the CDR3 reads CASSTRGGLAGKNIQYF. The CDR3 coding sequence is TGTGCCAGCAGTACTCGCGGGGGACTAGCGGGAAAAAACATTCAGTACTTC.

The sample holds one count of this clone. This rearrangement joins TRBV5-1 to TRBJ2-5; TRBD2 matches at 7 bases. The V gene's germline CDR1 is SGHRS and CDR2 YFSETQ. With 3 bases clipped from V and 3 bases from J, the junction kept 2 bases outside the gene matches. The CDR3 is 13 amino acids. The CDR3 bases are TGCGCCAGCAGCTGGCTAGCGGAAGAGACCCAGTACTTC. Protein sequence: CASSWLAEETQYF.

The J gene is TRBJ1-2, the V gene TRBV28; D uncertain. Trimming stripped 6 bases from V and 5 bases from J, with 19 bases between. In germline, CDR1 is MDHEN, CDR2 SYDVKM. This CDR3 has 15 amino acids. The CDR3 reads CASRQTGILRYGYTF. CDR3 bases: TGTGCCAGCAGACAGACTGGGATTTTACGGTATGGCTACACCTTC.

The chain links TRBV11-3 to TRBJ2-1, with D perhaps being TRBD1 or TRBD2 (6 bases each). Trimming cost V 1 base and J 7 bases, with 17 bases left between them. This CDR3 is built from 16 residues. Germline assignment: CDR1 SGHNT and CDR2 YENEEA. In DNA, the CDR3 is TGTGCCAGCAGCTTAGGTGGCTGGGGGGCGGATAATGAGCAGTTCTTC. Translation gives CASSLGGWGADNEQFF.

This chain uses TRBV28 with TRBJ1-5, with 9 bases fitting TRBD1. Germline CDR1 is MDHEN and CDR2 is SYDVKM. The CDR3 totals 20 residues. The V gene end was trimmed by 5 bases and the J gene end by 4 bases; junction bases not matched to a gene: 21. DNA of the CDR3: TGTGCCAGCAGTCCGAGGACAGGGGCCTTAATCTTTTGGGGGAATCAGCCCCAGCATTTT. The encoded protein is CASSPRTGALIFWGNQPQHF. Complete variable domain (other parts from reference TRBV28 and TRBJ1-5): DVKVTQSSRYLVKRTGEKVFLECVQDMDHENMFWYRQDPGLGLRLIYFSYDVKMKEKGDIPEGYSVSREKKERFSLILESASTNQTSMYLCASSPRTGALIFWGNQPQHFGDGTRLSIL.